The 23 T cell receptor beta chains given below trace back to one sample, sequenced in a study of blood T cell repertoires in COVID-19. Assay used: immunoSEQ multiplex PCR; TCRdb lists only in-frame clones, some missing. Here the sample spans approximately 210,000 clones, 80% to 90% being singletons. Sequenced input: PBMCs or T cells enriched from blood (not recorded which). Source of these receptors: a woman under 30 who had recovered from COVID-19.

The chain links TRBV15 to TRBJ1-1, with TRBD1 identical over 10 bases. Per germline, CDR1 LNHNV and CDR2 YYDKDF (reference sequence). V gave up 2 bases and J gave up 0 bases; unmatched junction bases: 6. This CDR3 region has 17 residues. This chain's CDR3 is CATSRRDRGPLNTEAFF. The CDR3 DNA reads TGTGCCACCAGCAGAAGGGACAGGGGCCCCCTGAACACTGAAGCTTTCTTT.

The V call is TRBV9, the J call TRBJ2-7; the match to TRBD1 covers 12 bases. Germline CDR1 and CDR2: SGDLS and YYNGEE. The CDR3 loop spans 15 amino acids. Trimming removed 3 bases from V and 1 base from J; junction bases left unmatched: 2. The chain's CDR3 is CASSAGQGASYEQYF. The CDR3 nucleotides read TGTGCCAGCAGCGCGGGACAGGGGGCGTCCTACGAGCAGTACTTC.

The chain carries TRBV12-3 or TRBV12-4 and TRBJ1-2; D not certain. V lost 0 bases, J lost 8 bases, and 10 bases lay in between. The CDR3 length is 13 residues. The chain's CDR3 is CASSLAGYGGYTF. Written as DNA, the CDR3 is TGTGCCAGCAGTTTAGCAGGATACGGGGGCTACACCTTC.

This clone was detected a few times. The gene calls are TRBV28 and TRBJ1-1; TRBD1 matches at 7 bases. The germline V gene encodes CDR1 MDHEN and CDR2 SYDVKM. The CDR3 consists of 14 residues. Trimming removed 6 bases from V and 4 bases from J; junction bases left unmatched: 8. This CDR3 is CASRHRGQGTEAFF. As DNA, the CDR3 is TGTGCCAGCAGACACAGGGGTCAGGGCACTGAAGCTTTCTTT. Combining the CDR3 with reference TRBV28 and TRBJ1-1 gives the whole variable domain DVKVTQSSRYLVKRTGEKVFLECVQDMDHENMFWYRQDPGLGLRLIYFSYDVKMKEKGDIPEGYSVSREKKERFSLILESASTNQTSMYLCASRHRGQGTEAFFGQGTRLTVV.

A single count supports this clone. This rearrangement joins TRBV29-1 to TRBJ2-7; TRBD1 matches 7 bases. The CDR3 has 13 amino acids. The junction had 6 bases not matched to a gene; V was cut back by 4 bases and J by 3 bases. CDR1 and CDR2 from the germline V gene are SQVTM and ANQGSEA. CDR3 residues: CSVGGQLIYEQYF. CDR3 sequence (DNA): TGCAGCGTTGGGGGACAGCTAATCTACGAGCAGTACTTC.

V and J are TRBV5-1 and TRBJ1-4; 8 bases are shared with TRBD1. CDR3 length equals 15 residues. V lost 4 bases and J lost 7; bases outside the gene matches: 9. Germline CDR1 SGHRS, CDR2 YFSETQ. The CDR3 loop reads CASSGRQGRVEKLFF. The DNA for the CDR3 is TGCGCCAGCAGCGGCCGACAGGGGAGGGTTGAAAAACTGTTTTTT.

The rearrangement joins TRBV7-9 to TRBJ2-5; 9 bases line up with TRBD1. Unmatched junction bases numbered 5, after V lost 4 bases and J lost 5 bases. Germline V lookup: CDR1 SEHNR, CDR2 FQNEAQ (reference sequence). The CDR3 contains 14 residues. CDR3 nucleotide sequence: TGTGCCAGCAGCTACAGGGGGCAATCGGAGACCCAGTACTTC. Its protein product is CASSYRGQSETQYF.

The rearrangement uses TRBV11-2 and TRBJ1-6; perhaps TRBD1 as D (6 bases). V lost 2 bases and J lost 1, with 9 bases in between. The length of the CDR3 is 16 residues. Germline V lookup: CDR1 SGHAT, CDR2 FQNNGV. In DNA, the CDR3 is TGTGCCAGCAGCTTACGGACAGCTTCCTATAATTCACCCCTCCACTTT. It is translated as CASSLRTASYNSPLHF.

In its sample, this clone was seen once. The chain carries TRBV7-2 and TRBJ2-1; TRBD2 matches 13 bases. V dropped 4 bases and J dropped 10; count of bases not matched to a gene: 4. This CDR3 comprises 14 residues. CDR1 SGHTA and CDR2 FQGNSA come from the germline V gene. CDR3 region: CASSYRTSGGEQFF. CDR3 nucleotide sequence: TGTGCCAGCAGCTACAGGACTAGCGGGGGAGAGCAGTTCTTC.

V gene TRBV5-5 combines with J gene TRBJ2-7; the match to TRBD2 covers 9 bases. This CDR3 region has 16 residues. Germline V gives CDR1 SGHKS, CDR2 YYEKEE (reference sequence). With 4 bases clipped from V and 5 bases from J, the junction kept 13 bases outside the gene matches. CDR3 in DNA: TGTGCCAGCAGCCCCCTTTGGGCTAGCGGGGCCCACGAGCAGTACTTC. Translation gives CASSPLWASGAHEQYF.

The chain uses TRBV10-3 and TRBJ2-5; D is undetermined. The CDR3 sequence is 11 residues long. Trimming took 10 bases from V and 2 from J, leaving 8 bases between them. The V gene's germline CDR1 is ENHRY and CDR2 SYGVKD. CDR3 nucleotide sequence: TGTGCCAACCTTCTACAAGAGACCCAGTACTTC. Translated, it gives CANLLQETQYF.

This clone was counted ten times or more. J is TRBJ1-1 and V is TRBV6-5; possible D gene TRBD1, 5 bases. V shed 1 base and J shed 8 bases, with 14 bases lying between them. The CDR3 length is 14 residues. Germline loops: CDR1 MNHEY, CDR2 SVGAGI. CDR3 sequence reads: CASSYWGNSPEAFF. The CDR3 DNA is TGTGCCAGCAGTTACTGGGGCAATTCGCCCGAAGCTTTCTTT.

The V gene is TRBV6-4, the J gene TRBJ1-1; D unresolved. The CDR3 consists of 14 residues. Trimming stripped 6 bases from V and 4 bases from J, with 15 bases between. CDR1 is MRHNA and CDR2 is SNTAGT in the germline V gene. CDR3 nucleotides: TGTGCCAGCAGCTCCGAGGAGGGAGTCACTGAAGCTTTCTTT. Translated, it gives CASSSEEGVTEAFF.

The chain has TRBV28 and TRBJ1-1; D perhaps matches TRBD1 (6 bases). The CDR3 is 15 amino acids. V was shortened by 5 bases and J by 2 bases, with 15 bases between the two germline ends. Germline V gene sequence: CDR1 MDHEN, CDR2 SYDVKM. CDR3 sequence reads: CASSPPGTPNTEAFF. CDR3 in DNA: TGTGCCAGCAGTCCCCCCGGGACACCTAACACTGAAGCTTTCTTT.

The chain carries TRBV4-1 and TRBJ1-2, with 8 bases aligning to TRBD1. V shed 0 bases, J shed 6 bases, and the junction held 3 bases outside the gene matches. The CDR3 has 14 residues. Germline V lookup: CDR1 MGHRA, CDR2 YSYEKL. The CDR3 is CASSQDDRGNGYTF. The CDR3 DNA follows: TGCGCCAGCAGCCAAGATGACAGGGGAAATGGCTACACCTTC.

This chain connects TRBV30 to TRBJ2-1, with 9 positions matching TRBD1. Looked up from germline, CDR1 is GTSNPN and CDR2 is SVGIG (reference sequence). The CDR3 is 17 residues long. Trimming cost V 3 bases and J 7 bases; bases outside gene matches: 16. CDR3 in amino acids: CAWRKYPQTGGINEQFF. The CDR3 bases are TGTGCCTGGAGAAAATATCCCCAGACAGGGGGGATAAATGAGCAGTTCTTC.

V and J are TRBV7-9 and TRBJ1-6; tentative D call: TRBD1 (6 bases). Germline assignment: CDR1 SEHNR and CDR2 FQNEAQ (reference sequence). This CDR3 spans 15 amino acids. The V and J ends lost 5 bases and 6 bases respectively, with 14 bases between them. CDR3 protein: CASSRGPGVNSPLHF. DNA for the CDR3: TGTGCCAGCAGCCGAGGCCCAGGGGTTAATTCACCCCTCCACTTT.

The chain links TRBV6-5 to TRBJ1-1, with 7 nucleotides matching TRBD1. Trimming cost V 7 bases and J 2 bases; bases outside gene matches: 7. CDR3 size: 14 residues. Germline V gene data show CDR1 as MNHEY and CDR2 as SVGAGI. CDR3 nucleotide sequence: TGTGCCAGCACGGAGGGACAGTATAACACTGAAGCTTTCTTT. This sequence encodes CASTEGQYNTEAFF.

The rearrangement joins TRBV6-5 to TRBJ1-6; maybe TRBD1 (6 bases). The germline V and J ends were trimmed by 4 bases and 13 bases, with 14 bases remaining between them. CDR1 is MNHEY and CDR2 is SVGAGI in the germline V gene. The CDR3 has 13 amino acids. CDR3 amino acids: CASSFQDRFPLHF. DNA of the CDR3: TGTGCCAGCAGTTTCCAAGACAGGTTCCCCCTCCACTTT.

This sequence joins TRBV10-2 and TRBJ2-5, with a possible D match to TRBD2 (5 bases). The CDR3 runs to 13 residues. CDR1 is WSHSY and CDR2 is SAAADI in the germline V gene. Trimming removed 0 bases at V and 4 bases at J, with 6 bases between. The CDR3 sequence: CASSESRVETQYF. The CDR3 DNA reads TGCGCCAGCAGTGAGTCGAGGGTAGAGACCCAGTACTTC.

The rearrangement uses TRBV19 and TRBJ1-1; D is undetermined. Germline CDR1 LNHDA, CDR2 SQIVND (reference sequence). Trimming took 6 bases from V and 5 from J, leaving 7 bases between them. The CDR3 has 11 residues. The CDR3 is CASSGSTEAFF. CDR3 nucleotide sequence: TGTGCCAGTAGCGGTAGTACTGAAGCTTTCTTT. Full variable domain (outside the CDR3, taken from reference TRBV19 and TRBJ1-1): DGGITQSPKYLFRKEGQNVTLSCEQNLNHDAMYWYRQDPGQGLRLIYYSQIVNDFQKGDIAEGYSVSREKKESFPLTVTSAQKNPTAFYLCASSGSTEAFFGQGTRLTVV.

The V call is TRBV10-3, the J call TRBJ1-4, with D uncertain. V lost 2 bases and J lost 0, with 10 bases in between. The CDR3 runs to 16 residues. CDR1 is ENHRY and CDR2 is SYGVKD in the germline V gene. CDR3: CAISETVGPTNEKLFF. CDR3 sequence (DNA): TGTGCCATCAGTGAGACCGTCGGTCCAACTAATGAAAAACTGTTTTTT.

The chain has TRBV7-4 and TRBJ1-5, with D possibly TRBD1 on 5 matching bases. The CDR3 is 15 residues long. Trimming took off 5 bases at V and 5 bases at J, with 16 bases between the two ends. The V gene's germline CDR1 is SGHVT and CDR2 SQSDAQ. The CDR3 DNA is TGTGCCAGCAGCAGACCCCAGCGGGGCCATCAGCCCCAGCATTTT. Amino acid sequence: CASSRPQRGHQPQHF.